The clone carrying this T cell receptor (beta chain) has more than one count but fewer than ten. Its antigen is currently unknown. Overnight CMV lysate stimulation of fresh PBMCs defined donor CMV status by CD4+ IFNgamma. Cells stained for CD3, CD4, CD8, CD45RA and CD27 were sorted into four subsets. The germline CDR1 and CDR2 sequences are SGHRS and YFSETQ. The trim removed 0 bases at V and 7 bases at J, leaving 7 bases unmatched. The CDR3 consists of 15 residues. The data are from a study of naive and memory T cell subsets. Points from the study as a whole: In naive cells, over 85% of TCR sequences were seen only once. Clonotypes are single alpha or beta chains, not paired receptors.

An equimolar mix of two oligonucleotides served as the beta constant-region primer for TRBC1 and TRBC2. Four rounds of PCR amplified the ligated cDNA using nested alpha and beta constant-region primers plus SP2. TCRdb analysed the UMI-ligation and nested PCR reads with MiXCR anew, one entry per CDR3 protein. This table holds about 120,000 distinct CDR3 sequences, roughly 32% found once. This TCR was recovered from a human donor in good health. The source material was central memory CD4+ T cells from blood. The chain combines TRBV5-1 with TRBJ2-1; 7 bases are a match to TRBD2. The DNA for the CDR3 is TGCGCCAGCAGCTTGGGCGCTAGCGGAGTAAATGAGCAGTTCTTC. Translating gives CASSLGASGVNEQFF. Complete variable domain (other parts from reference TRBV5-1 and TRBJ2-1): KAGVTQTPRYLIKTRGQQVTLSCSPISGHRSVSWYQQTPGQGLQFLFEYFSETQRNKGNFPGRFSGRQFSNSRSEMNVSTLELGDSALYLCASSLGASGVNEQFFGPGTRLTVL.